This TCR beta chain was sequenced for a study of blood T cell repertoires in COVID-19. Background on the study: Sites across the United States, Italy and Spain contributed samples from acute and convalescent COVID-19. Sample material is recorded as cDNA or gDNA derived from T cells, B-cell-depleted T cells, or PBMCs.

V shed 7 bases, J shed 4 bases, and the junction held 10 bases outside the gene matches. This CDR3 has 15 amino acids. The germline CDR1 and CDR2 sequences are MRHNA and SNTAGT. Clones were sequenced by immunoSEQ multiplex PCR, and TCRdb holds only the in-frame ones, with some missing. This sample has roughly 38,000 clones, with around 90% found just once. The material sequenced was peripheral blood. The chain combines TRBV6-4 with TRBJ1-1; 9 bases align to TRBD1. The TCR was taken from a man between 70 and 80 years old with acute or convalescent COVID-19. As DNA, the CDR3 is TGTGCCAGCAATGGGCGGACAGGGGCGACCACTGAAGCTTTCTTT. Residues: CASNGRTGATTEAFF.